Below are 26 T cell receptor beta chains sequenced from a single sample in a study of beta chain features in type 1 diabetes. Expressed TCRB transcripts got sequenced, as all isolated RNA was reverse transcribed. Here immunoSEQ multiplex PCR was the method, and the copy in TCRdb shows in-frame clones only, minus some. The top ten hold about 3.9% of the sample, which has 200,000 to 250,000 clones, about 25% seen once. Sequences were obtained from central memory CD4+ T cells from blood. These TCRs come from a man aged 30-40 years in good health.

This clone has more than one count but fewer than ten. The gene calls are TRBV19 and TRBJ2-1; D remains ambiguous. V lost 3 bases and J 2 bases, leaving 2 bases between the germline ends. This CDR3 comprises 12 residues. Germline CDR1 and CDR2: LNHDA and SQIVND (reference sequence). DNA for the CDR3: TGTGCCAGTAGTATTCCCTACAATGAGCAGTTCTTC. It translates to CASSIPYNEQFF. The whole variable domain, remainder taken from reference TRBV19 and TRBJ2-1, is DGGITQSPKYLFRKEGQNVTLSCEQNLNHDAMYWYRQDPGQGLRLIYYSQIVNDFQKGDIAEGYSVSREKKESFPLTVTSAQKNPTAFYLCASSIPYNEQFFGPGTRLTVL.

This clone has a handful of counts. The V call is TRBV5-4, the J call TRBJ2-7; TRBD1 agrees at 12 bases. Germline V gene lookup returns CDR1 SGHNT and CDR2 YYREEE (reference sequence). CDR3 length equals 15 residues. V lost 4 bases to trimming and J lost 6 bases; unmatched junction nucleotides: 8. The CDR3 region has the DNA TGTGCCAGCAGCGTCCGGGACAGGGGGCACTCCGAGCAGTACTTC. This encodes CASSVRDRGHSEQYF.

This chain connects TRBV30 to TRBJ2-1; 15 bases match TRBD2. V was pared by 5 bases and J by 8 bases, with 4 bases of the junction left unmatched. The CDR3 is made up of 14 amino acids. Per germline, CDR1 GTSNPN and CDR2 SVGIG (reference sequence). The CDR3 protein is CAWGTSGRYDEQFF. In DNA form, the CDR3 reads TGTGCCTGGGGGACTAGCGGGAGGTATGATGAGCAGTTCTTC.

On this clone itself: This may stem from a read error, because a much larger clone lies one nucleotide away. The same CDR3 also results from other DNA sequences found in this sample. J is TRBJ2-3 and V is TRBV15; 7 positions agree with TRBD2. Germline loops: CDR1 LNHNV, CDR2 YYDKDF (reference sequence). CDR3 size: 17 residues. The V segment lost 5 bases and the J segment 2 bases; nucleotides outside the gene matches: 13. DNA for the CDR3: TGTGCCACCAGCGTGGGAGGGGCGAGGGCCCCCACAGATACGCAGTATTTT. Protein: CATSVGGARAPTDTQYF.

The chain couples TRBV7-8 to TRBJ2-3, with 7 bases aligning to TRBD2. Germline trimming cut 5 bases from V and 2 bases from J; bases unmatched to any gene: 1. The CDR3 totals 13 residues. The germline gives CDR1 SGHVS, CDR2 FQNEAQ. As DNA, the CDR3 is TGTGCCAGCAGCCGGGACTACACAGATACGCAGTATTTT. Protein product: CASSRDYTDTQYF.

This clone was seen a handful of times. This chain uses TRBV11-2 with TRBJ2-5; unclear D gene. V shed 0 bases and J shed 0 bases, with 8 bases lying between them. The CDR3 extends over 15 amino acids. Germline CDR1 reads SGHAT; CDR2 reads FQNNGV. The CDR3: CASSLEGRNQETQYF. The CDR3 DNA reads TGTGCCAGCAGCTTAGAAGGACGCAACCAAGAGACCCAGTACTTC.

In this sample, this clone turned up a few times. The CDR3 reads CASSLDGEGYTF. CDR3 in DNA: TGTGCCAGCAGCTTGGACGGGGAAGGCTACACCTTC. The chain links TRBV5-4 to TRBJ1-2; D ambiguous. Germline V lookup: CDR1 SGHNT, CDR2 YYREEE (reference sequence). The CDR3 is 12 amino acids. The V and J ends lost 0 bases and 8 bases respectively, with 8 bases between them.

The chain recombines TRBV4-1 with TRBJ1-2; 7 nucleotides agree with TRBD1. The CDR3 runs 14 residues. From germline, CDR1 is MGHRA and CDR2 YSYEKL. The J segment lost 5 bases and the V segment lost 3 bases, leaving 6 bases of the junction unmatched. The CDR3 is CASSQPGQTYGYTF. As DNA, the CDR3 is TGCGCCAGCAGCCAGCCGGGACAGACGTATGGCTACACCTTC.

This clone came up many times. The genes are TRBV5-4 and TRBJ2-1; 8 bases align to TRBD2. Germline lookup yields CDR1 SGHNT and CDR2 YYREEE (reference sequence). The CDR3 spans 16 residues. Germline trimming cut 4 bases from V and 0 bases from J; bases unmatched to any gene: 6. The CDR3 DNA reads as TGTGCCAGCAGCCTGCGCCTAGCGGGCTCCTACAATGAGCAGTTCTTC. It yields the protein CASSLRLAGSYNEQFF. Combining the CDR3 with reference TRBV5-4 and TRBJ2-1 gives the whole variable domain ETGVTQSPTHLIKTRGQQVTLRCSSQSGHNTVSWYQQALGQGPQFIFQYYREEENGRGNFPPRFSGLQFPNYSSELNVNALELDDSALYLCASSLRLAGSYNEQFFGPGTRLTVL.

The V call is TRBV28, the J call TRBJ2-1; 8 bases are a match to TRBD1. V lost 6 bases to trimming and J lost 2 bases; unmatched junction nucleotides: 3. CDR1 MDHEN and CDR2 SYDVKM come from the germline V gene. The CDR3 consists of 14 residues. The CDR3 DNA is TGTGCCAGCAGGCGGACAGGGCCCTACAATGAGCAGTTCTTC. It encodes CASRRTGPYNEQFF.

This clone was seen more than once but under ten times. Other DNA sequences in the sample encode the same CDR3. V is TRBV9 and J is TRBJ2-3, with 7 bases lining up with TRBD1. Trimming cost V 5 bases and J 2 bases; bases outside gene matches: 5. There are 14 residues in the CDR3. Germline values: CDR1 SGDLS, CDR2 YYNGEE. The CDR3 spells CASSSQGSTDTQYF. The CDR3 region has the DNA TGTGCCAGCAGTTCACAGGGGTCCACAGATACGCAGTATTTT.

This clone occurred a few times. The chain has TRBV29-1 and TRBJ2-1, with TRBD1 as a possible D gene (5 bases). This CDR3 has 12 residues. The V gene lost 3 bases and the J gene lost 3 bases, with 6 bases spanning the gap. Looked up from germline, CDR1 is SQVTM and CDR2 is ANQGSEA. CDR3 protein: CSVDRDYNEQFF. CDR3 coding DNA: TGCAGCGTTGACAGGGACTACAATGAGCAGTTCTTC.

This rearrangement joins TRBV30 to TRBJ1-1, with D uncertain. Germline CDR1 and CDR2: GTSNPN and SVGIG (reference sequence). CDR3 length equals 13 residues. V lost 0 bases and J 4 bases, leaving 9 bases between the germline ends. The CDR3 DNA reads as TGTGCCTGGAGTGTAATGAATCTCACTGAAGCTTTCTTT. It yields the protein CAWSVMNLTEAFF.

This clone appeared a few times. This sequence joins TRBV10-3 and TRBJ2-1, with D perhaps TRBD1 (6 bases). Germline loops: CDR1 ENHRY, CDR2 SYGVKD. The V and J ends lost 2 bases and 9 bases respectively, with 11 bases between them. CDR3 size: 13 residues. CDR3 sequence reads: CAISEVGASEQFF. CDR3 coding DNA: TGTGCCATCAGTGAGGTGGGGGCAAGTGAGCAGTTCTTC.

This chain uses TRBV5-1 with TRBJ2-7, with D possibly TRBD2 on 5 matching bases. This CDR3 has 13 amino acids. V was clipped by 4 bases and J by 3 bases, with 11 bases between them. In germline, CDR1 is SGHRS, CDR2 YFSETQ. In DNA form, the CDR3 reads TGCGCCAGCAGCCCGGGGTCCGTCTACGAGCAGTACTTC. The encoded protein is CASSPGSVYEQYF.

V is TRBV6-6 and J is TRBJ2-7; the match to TRBD1 covers 7 bases. The CDR3 sequence is 15 residues long. V shed 8 bases, J shed 2 bases, and the junction held 12 bases outside the gene matches. Germline CDR1 MNHNY, CDR2 SVGAGI (reference sequence). The CDR3 nucleotides are TGTGCCAGCTGCTTTTCAGAGGGGGCAACCTACGAGCAGTACTTC. Protein: CASCFSEGATYEQYF.

The chain links TRBV5-1 to TRBJ1-5; 9 bases align to TRBD1. J was trimmed by 3 bases and V by 0 bases; bases with no gene match: 1. CDR3 size: 15 residues. The germline CDR1 and CDR2 sequences are SGHRS and YFSETQ. The CDR3 DNA sequence: TGCGCCAGCAGCTTGGGGGACAGGGTCAATCAGCCCCAGCATTTT. This codes for CASSLGDRVNQPQHF.

This clone was seen only once. The chain carries TRBV9 and TRBJ2-3; D perhaps matches TRBD2 (5 bases). Germline V CDR1 and CDR2: SGDLS, YYNGEE. Trimming removed 1 base from V and 1 base from J, with 10 bases in between. CDR3 length: 15 residues. The CDR3: CASSVRESGTDTQYF. The CDR3 DNA reads TGTGCCAGCAGCGTAAGGGAGAGCGGCACAGATACGCAGTATTTT.

Ten or more counts support this clone. The rearrangement uses TRBV11-2 and TRBJ2-3, with 8 nucleotides matching TRBD2. The J segment lost 0 bases and the V segment lost 1 base, leaving 6 bases of the junction unmatched. Germline V CDR1 and CDR2: SGHAT, FQNNGV. CDR3 length: 17 amino acids. CDR3 amino acids: CASSLVSSGSSTDTQYF. CDR3 nucleotide sequence: TGTGCCAGCAGCTTAGTGTCCAGCGGGAGCAGCACAGATACGCAGTATTTT.

There are many counts of this clone. The rearrangement uses TRBV28 and TRBJ2-3; 7 bases align to TRBD2. Germline lookup yields CDR1 MDHEN and CDR2 SYDVKM. The CDR3 extends over 15 amino acids. The V gene end was trimmed by 7 bases and the J gene end by 6 bases; junction bases not matched to a gene: 13. The CDR3 DNA is TGTGCCAGCAAGGAGGACGGGAGGTTGTTGGATACGCAGTATTTT. It specifies CASKEDGRLLDTQYF.

This clone has ten or more counts. Other DNA variants within this sample encode the same CDR3. The rearrangement links TRBV5-5 to TRBJ2-1, with TRBD2 matching over 7 bases. The V and J ends lost 0 bases and 2 bases, in that order; junction bases with no gene match: 5. CDR1 is SGHKS, CDR2 YYEKEE, per germline (reference sequence). The CDR3 spans 16 residues. The CDR3 sequence is CASSLGQGGTYNEQFF. The CDR3 DNA follows: TGTGCCAGCAGCTTGGGTCAGGGAGGGACCTACAATGAGCAGTTCTTC.

The V gene is TRBV11-2, the J gene TRBJ2-4; 8 nucleotides line up with TRBD2. The trim removed 5 bases at V and 9 bases at J, leaving 18 bases unmatched. The CDR3 is 17 amino acids. Germline CDR1 SGHAT, CDR2 FQNNGV. CDR3 loop: CASSPLGSGSPQSIQYF. The CDR3 nucleotides read TGTGCCAGCAGCCCTCTCGGGAGCGGGAGCCCTCAGAGCATTCAGTACTTC.

Only a few counts were recorded for this clone. This sequence joins TRBV29-1 and TRBJ2-5; 8 bases agree with TRBD1. The V segment lost 4 bases and the J segment 5 bases; nucleotides outside the gene matches: 9. Germline V gene data show CDR1 as SQVTM and CDR2 as ANQGSEA. The CDR3 has 14 amino acids. In DNA, the CDR3 is TGCAGCGTTGTTAGGCGACAGGGGCAGGAGACCCAGTACTTC. As protein: CSVVRRQGQETQYF.

In this sample, this clone turned up a few times. The CDR3 DNA is TGCAGCGTTCTCGGACTAGCGGGGGCCTACACAGATACGCAGTATTTT. This gives the protein CSVLGLAGAYTDTQYF. J is TRBJ2-3 and V is TRBV29-1; 13 bases match TRBD2. The CDR3 consists of 16 residues. The V gene's germline CDR1 is SQVTM and CDR2 ANQGSEA. Trimming removed 5 bases from V and 2 bases from J; junction bases left unmatched: 7.

The rearrangement uses TRBV7-9 and TRBJ2-7; 7 bases are a match to TRBD1. Per germline, CDR1 SEHNR and CDR2 FQNEAQ (reference sequence). The CDR3 has 14 residues. V was clipped by 5 bases and J by 6 bases; unmatched bases: 10. CDR3 sequence (DNA): TGTGCCAGCAGCCTGACGACAGGGACGATCGAGCAGTACTTC. Its translation: CASSLTTGTIEQYF.

This clone showed up just a few times. The chain's CDR3 is CASRTDRSGNTIYF. The CDR3 nucleotides read TGTGCCAGCAGAACTGACAGGTCTGGAAACACCATATATTTT. V and J are TRBV6-5 and TRBJ1-3; a weak D match, TRBD1 (6 bases). CDR1 and CDR2 (germline): MNHEY, SVGAGI. The CDR3 totals 14 residues. V lost 6 bases, J lost 1 base, and 10 bases lay in between.